The rows below give T cell receptor beta chains drawn from one sample of a study of technical replicates of blood from a few donors. Profiled with immunoSEQ multiplex PCR; TCRdb holds only in-frame clones, not every one. The data hold 65,000 to 80,000 clones, with approximately 95% observed a single time. The specimen sequenced was T cells isolated from PBMCs. The origin of the receptors is a human donor in good health. Both conserved end residues are part of each CDR3. The D gene is left open where the match is weak. Size tells how often a clone was seen (once, few, many) or the class of an expanded clone, and some rows leave it out.

v_call	d_call	j_call	clone_size	cdr3_aa	cdr3_nt
TRBV29-1	TRBD1	TRBJ2-7	.	CSVDTGGGYEQYF	TGCAGCGTTGATACAGGGGGCGGCTACGAGCAGTACTTC
TRBV9	.	TRBJ2-3	.	CASSVRVLGDTQYF	TGTGCCAGCAGCGTACGGGTACTAGGAGATACGCAGTATTTT
TRBV13	.	TRBJ1-1	.	CASSPIELNTEAFF	TGTGCCAGCAGCCCCATAGAGTTGAACACTGAAGCTTTCTTT
TRBV5-8	.	TRBJ2-1	.	CASSLRPLRDNEQFF	TGTGCCAGCAGCTTACGCCCGCTGAGGGACAATGAGCAGTTCTTC
TRBV7-9	TRBD2	TRBJ2-2	.	CASSGTSGKSNTGELFF	TGTGCCAGCAGTGGTACTAGCGGGAAGTCGAACACCGGGGAGCTGTTTTTT
TRBV28	.	TRBJ2-3	.	CASSLGATSTDTQYF	TGTGCCAGCAGCCTGGGGGCGACGAGCACAGATACGCAGTATTTT
TRBV7-9	TRBD1	TRBJ2-7	.	CASSLSTGSDEQYF	TGTGCCAGCAGCTTATCGACAGGGAGCGACGAGCAGTACTTC
TRBV6-5	TRBD1	TRBJ2-1	.	CASSTRQGKPFF	TGTGCCAGCAGTACCCGACAGGGAAAACCGTTCTTC
TRBV19	.	TRBJ2-2	.	CASSPRGRVTDGELFF	TGTGCCAGTAGTCCCCGCGGCAGGGTGACCGACGGGGAGCTGTTTTTT
TRBV7-9	.	TRBJ2-2	.	CASSLWVSGNGELFF	TGTGCCAGCAGCTTGTGGGTCTCGGGGAACGGGGAGCTGTTTTTT
TRBV6-5	.	TRBJ2-7	.	CASSYSSRGSYEQYF	TGTGCCAGCAGTTACTCGAGTAGGGGGTCCTACGAGCAGTACTTC
TRBV21-1	.	TRBJ2-7	.	CASSKGLGQGVAYEQYF	TGTGCCAGCAGCAAAGGTTTGGGACAGGGGGTAGCCTACGAGCAGTACTTC
TRBV6-5	.	TRBJ1-5	.	CASSRSRGQPQHF	TGTGCCAGCAGCCGCTCTCGAGGGCAGCCCCAGCATTTT
TRBV19	TRBD2	TRBJ2-2	.	CATMRPTSGNTGELFF	TGTGCCACCATGCGCCCGACTAGCGGGAACACCGGGGAGCTGTTTTTT
TRBV11-2	.	TRBJ2-1	.	CASSLSRMAYNEQFF	TGTGCCAGCAGCTTATCTAGAATGGCCTACAATGAGCAGTTCTTC
TRBV6-6	.	TRBJ1-5	.	CASRGAGVDSNQPQHF	TGTGCCAGCAGGGGTGCGGGAGTTGATAGCAATCAGCCCCAGCATTTT
TRBV27	TRBD1	TRBJ1-2	.	CASSLWTTGGNYGYTF	TGTGCCAGCAGTTTATGGACGACAGGGGGCAACTATGGCTACACCTTC
TRBV28	.	TRBJ2-7	.	CASSNPGYLYEQYF	TGTGCCAGCAGTAACCCAGGGTACCTCTACGAGCAGTACTTC
TRBV9	.	TRBJ1-2	.	CASSRGSGYTF	TGTGCCAGCAGTAGAGGGTCCGGCTACACCTTC
TRBV30	.	TRBJ2-1	.	CAWSVQEQFF	TGTGCCTGGAGTGTGCAGGAGCAGTTCTTC
TRBV30	.	TRBJ1-2	medium-sized	CAWSDGTRRNGYTF	TGTGCCTGGAGTGATGGTACACGGAGGAATGGCTACACCTTC
TRBV13	.	TRBJ1-3	.	CASSVWGTSDVESSGNTIYF	TGTGCCAGCAGCGTATGGGGGACATCTGACGTTGAGAGCTCTGGAAACACCATATATTTT
TRBV20-1	.	TRBJ2-4	.	CSASGNIQYF	TGCAGTGCTAGCGGAAACATTCAGTACTTC
TRBV7-2	TRBD1	TRBJ2-7	.	CASSRSTGTGSYEQYF	TGTGCCAGCAGCCGCTCTACCGGGACAGGGTCCTACGAGCAGTACTTC
TRBV14	.	TRBJ2-7	.	CASSQRETGEQYF	TGTGCCAGCAGCCAGAGGGAGACTGGGGAGCAGTACTTC
TRBV5-1	.	TRBJ2-5	.	CASSLEAGQETQYF	TGCGCCAGCAGCTTGGAGGCAGGGCAAGAGACCCAGTACTTC
TRBV9	TRBD1	TRBJ1-1	.	CASSVQDRVNTEAFF	TGTGCCAGCAGCGTACAGGACAGGGTGAACACTGAAGCTTTCTTT
TRBV2	.	TRBJ1-5	.	CASSMERQPQHF	TGTGCCAGCAGTATGGAGCGTCAGCCCCAGCATTTT
TRBV6-5	.	TRBJ2-7	once	CASSYSKGQSYEQYF	TGTGCCAGCAGTTACTCGAAAGGACAGTCCTACGAGCAGTACTTC
TRBV5-6	TRBD1	TRBJ1-2	.	CASSVRDRVIVGYTF	TGTGCCAGCAGCGTCCGGGACAGGGTAATTGTTGGCTACACCTTC